This T cell receptor (beta chain) is drawn from a study of blood T cell repertoires in COVID-19. Overall study: T cells, B-cell-depleted T cells, or PBMCs provided the cDNA or gDNA that served as material.

V lost 5 bases, J lost 5 bases, and 10 bases lay in between. Germline CDR1 reads KGHSH; CDR2 reads LQKENI. The CDR3 is 13 residues long. This clone occurred once. Measured with immunoSEQ multiplex PCR; TCRdb has only the in-frame clones, and not every one. The sample has tens of thousands of clones; 68% are singletons. This chain links TRBV18 with TRBJ1-5; a weak D match, TRBD1 (6 bases). Sequencing was done on a sample of peripheral blood. This TCR came from a woman between 70 and 85 years old with acute or convalescent COVID-19. In nucleotides, the CDR3 is TGTGCCAGCTCAGAGGGGGACCATCAGCCCCAGCATTTT. Amino acid sequence: CASSEGDHQPQHF.